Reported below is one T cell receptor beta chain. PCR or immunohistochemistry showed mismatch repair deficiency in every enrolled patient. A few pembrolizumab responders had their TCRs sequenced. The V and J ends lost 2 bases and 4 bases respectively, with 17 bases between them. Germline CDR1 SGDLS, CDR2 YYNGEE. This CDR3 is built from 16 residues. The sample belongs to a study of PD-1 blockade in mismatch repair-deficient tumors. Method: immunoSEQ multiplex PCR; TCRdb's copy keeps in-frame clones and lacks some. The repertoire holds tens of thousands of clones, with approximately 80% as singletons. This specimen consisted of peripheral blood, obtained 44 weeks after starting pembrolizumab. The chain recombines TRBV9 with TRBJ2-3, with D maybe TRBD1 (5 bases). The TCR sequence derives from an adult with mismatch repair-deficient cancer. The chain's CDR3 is CASSVDSSSLPDTQYF. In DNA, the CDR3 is TGTGCCAGCAGCGTCGACAGCTCCTCCCTCCCAGATACGCAGTATTTT.